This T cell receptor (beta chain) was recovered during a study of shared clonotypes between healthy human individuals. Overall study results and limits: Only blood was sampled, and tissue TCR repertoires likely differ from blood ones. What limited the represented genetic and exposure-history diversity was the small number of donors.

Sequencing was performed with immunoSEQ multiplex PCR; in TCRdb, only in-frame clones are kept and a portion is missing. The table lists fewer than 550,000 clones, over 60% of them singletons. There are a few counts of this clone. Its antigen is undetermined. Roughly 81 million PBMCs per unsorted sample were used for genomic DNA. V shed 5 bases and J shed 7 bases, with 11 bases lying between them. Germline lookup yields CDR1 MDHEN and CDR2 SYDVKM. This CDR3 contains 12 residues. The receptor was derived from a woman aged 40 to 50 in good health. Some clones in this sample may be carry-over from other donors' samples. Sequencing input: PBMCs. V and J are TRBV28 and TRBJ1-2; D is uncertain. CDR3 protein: CASSDGFGGYTF. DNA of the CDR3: TGTGCCAGCAGTGACGGTTTCGGTGGCTACACCTTC.